This TCR beta chain was recovered during a study of T cell changes during pregnancy in multiple sclerosis. Germline values: CDR1 SGDLS, CDR2 YYNGEE. The V gene end was trimmed by 3 bases and the J gene end by 2 bases; junction bases not matched to a gene: 1. This CDR3 comprises 15 residues. TCRdb keeps only in-frame clones here, not all; method: immunoSEQ multiplex PCR. Of roughly 100,000 clones listed, around 92% were seen once; the top ten hold 1.6%. This sequence joins TRBV9 and TRBJ2-1; TRBD1 agrees at 11 bases. The TCR was taken from a female donor with multiple sclerosis, enrolled in a pregnancy study. The starting material was peripheral blood, obtained after pregnancy. CDR3 in amino acids: CASSAGQGAYNEQFF. CDR3 bases: TGTGCCAGCAGCGCGGGACAGGGGGCCTACAATGAGCAGTTCTTC.